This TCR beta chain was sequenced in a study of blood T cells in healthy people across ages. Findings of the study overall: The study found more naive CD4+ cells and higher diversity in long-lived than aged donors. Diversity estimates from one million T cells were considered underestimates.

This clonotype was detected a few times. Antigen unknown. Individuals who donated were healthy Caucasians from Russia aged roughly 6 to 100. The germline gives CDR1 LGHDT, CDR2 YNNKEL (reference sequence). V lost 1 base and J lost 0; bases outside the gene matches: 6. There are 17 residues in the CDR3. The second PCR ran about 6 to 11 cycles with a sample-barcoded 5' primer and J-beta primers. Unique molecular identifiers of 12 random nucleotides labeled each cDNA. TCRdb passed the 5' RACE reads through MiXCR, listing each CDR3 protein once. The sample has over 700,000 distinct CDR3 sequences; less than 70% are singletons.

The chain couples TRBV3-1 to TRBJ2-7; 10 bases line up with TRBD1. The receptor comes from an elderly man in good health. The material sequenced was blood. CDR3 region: CASSQGPGQGFSYEQYF. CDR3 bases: TGTGCCAGCAGCCAAGGGCCGGGACAGGGGTTCTCCTACGAGCAGTACTTC.